These T cell receptor beta chains were read from a single sample in a study of blood T cell dynamics during melanoma immunotherapy. This table comes from immunoSEQ multiplex PCR, and its TCRdb copy is limited to in-frame clones, with some not included. The sample holds 8,800 or so clones, about 85% seen once. Here the sequenced sample was blood, taken from a patient treated with checkpoint blockade. The receptors originated from a human donor with melanoma. CDR3s include the opening cysteine and the closing phenylalanine or tryptophan. D genes are given only for firm matches. The size field is filled for only some rows; it gives once, few, many or a size class.

j_gene	v_gene	abundance	d_gene	CDR3aa	CDR3nt
TRBJ1-1	TRBV28	.	TRBD1	CASSLTGVNTEAFF	TGTGCCAGCAGTTTAACAGGGGTGAACACTGAAGCTTTCTTT
TRBJ2-5	TRBV10-3	.	.	CAISDGGMYQETQYF	TGTGCCATCAGTGACGGGGGAATGTACCAAGAGACCCAGTACTTC
TRBJ1-3	TRBV7-8	.	.	CASSPNLSGNTIYF	TGTGCCAGCAGCCCTAATCTCTCTGGAAACACCATATATTTT
TRBJ2-7	TRBV27	.	.	CASSKTGPYEQYF	TGTGCCAGCAGTAAAACTGGTCCCTACGAGCAGTACTTC
TRBJ1-1	TRBV6-1	.	TRBD1	CASRQTGANTEAFF	TGTGCCAGCAGGCAGACAGGGGCGAACACTGAAGCTTTCTTT
TRBJ1-5	TRBV7-2	few	TRBD1	CASSSRTGGDQPQHF	TGTGCCAGCAGCTCGCGGACAGGGGGCGATCAGCCCCAGCATTTT
TRBJ2-5	TRBV7-9	.	.	CASSLSPRDNQETQYF	TGTGCCAGCAGCTTATCGCCTCGGGACAATCAAGAGACCCAGTACTTC
TRBJ1-2	TRBV4-1	.	TRBD1	CASSQSWTGGYGYTF	TGCGCCAGCAGCCAATCATGGACAGGGGGCTATGGCTACACCTTC
TRBJ1-2	TRBV7-3	few	.	CASSPEYPGPSGGGYGYTF	TGTGCCAGCAGCCCCGAATACCCCGGGCCGTCGGGGGGAGGCTATGGCTACACCTTC
TRBJ1-5	TRBV19	.	.	CASSISYLAVGPQHF	TGTGCCAGTAGTATCTCGTACCTAGCCGTGGGGCCCCAGCATTTT
TRBJ1-1	TRBV4-1	once	.	CASSQGKQQNTEAFF	TGCGCCAGCAGCCAAGGAAAACAGCAGAACACTGAAGCTTTCTTT
TRBJ1-1	TRBV11-3	.	.	CASSLYRNTEAFF	TGTGCCAGCAGCTTATACAGGAACACTGAAGCTTTCTTT
TRBJ1-5	TRBV4-2	.	.	CASSQINQPQHF	TGTGCCAGCAGCCAAATTAATCAGCCCCAGCATTTT
TRBJ1-2	TRBV7-6	.	TRBD1	CASSLGLEGAGYTF	TGTGCCAGCAGCTTAGGGCTCGAGGGGGCTGGCTACACCTTC
TRBJ1-5	TRBV4-1	few	.	CASSHRLPRLSNQPQHF	TGCGCCAGCAGCCATAGACTGCCCAGACTTAGCAATCAGCCCCAGCATTTT
TRBJ2-5	TRBV27	.	TRBD2	CASRLGGGASGTQYF	TGTGCCAGCAGATTGGGCGGGGGGGCTTCTGGGACCCAGTACTTC
TRBJ2-7	TRBV28	.	TRBD1	CASSLGDSLGEQYF	TGTGCCAGCAGCCTGGGGGACAGCCTGGGGGAGCAGTACTTC
TRBJ2-3	TRBV7-3	.	TRBD2	CASSLREGDTQYF	TGTGCCAGCAGCCTCAGGGAGGGAGATACGCAGTATTTT
TRBJ1-2	TRBV5-4	.	TRBD1	CASSYRTGGAGYTF	TGTGCCAGCAGTTACCGGACAGGGGGCGCTGGCTACACCTTC
TRBJ2-2	TRBV6-5	once	.	CASSSRAANTGELFF	TGTGCCAGCAGTTCTAGGGCGGCGAACACCGGGGAGCTGTTTTTT
TRBJ1-4	TRBV11-2	.	.	CASSLYGATNEKLFF	TGTGCCAGCAGCTTATACGGGGCAACTAATGAAAAACTGTTTTTT
TRBJ2-5	TRBV5-1	.	TRBD2	CASSPLAGGQGQETQYF	TGCGCCAGCAGCCCCTTAGCGGGGGGGCAGGGCCAAGAGACCCAGTACTTC
TRBJ1-1	TRBV15	.	.	CATSRDIPGSREAFF	TGTGCCACCAGCAGGGATATTCCGGGTAGCCGAGAAGCTTTCTTT
TRBJ2-7	TRBV10-3	.	.	CAISVGEDEQYF	TGTGCCATCAGTGTGGGGGAGGACGAGCAGTACTTC
TRBJ2-1	TRBV18	.	.	CASSPTVQVYNEQFF	TGTGCCAGCTCACCGACCGTCCAGGTCTACAATGAGCAGTTCTTC
TRBJ2-2	TRBV6-6	once	.	CASSPTRTNTGELFF	TGTGCCAGCAGCCCTACTAGAACGAACACCGGGGAGCTGTTTTTT
TRBJ1-2	TRBV30	few	.	CAWRRPGVGYGYTF	TGTGCCTGGCGACGTCCCGGGGTAGGCTATGGCTACACCTTC
TRBJ1-2	TRBV13	.	.	CASSPPGANYGYTF	TGTGCCAGCAGCCCCCCAGGGGCTAACTATGGCTACACCTTC